The clone carrying this T cell receptor (beta chain) was detected ten times or more. The CDR3 spans 15 residues. The V gene's germline CDR1 is SGHTA and CDR2 FQGNSA. Deletions cut 5 bases from V and 6 bases from J, with 20 bases between. The data are from a study of blood T cells in healthy people across ages. Using a J-beta primer mix together with a sample-barcoded 5' primer, a second PCR was run for roughly 6 to 12 cycles. In TCRdb, the 5' RACE reads were re-called with MiXCR into one record per CDR3 protein. This table holds 700,000 to 800,000 distinct CDR3 sequences, 43% found once. Sequences were obtained from blood. The chain combines TRBV7-2 with TRBJ2-7, with D perhaps matching TRBD2 (5 bases). The TCR comes from a woman aged 60-70 years in good health. The CDR3 nucleotides are TGTGCCAGCAGCCCAGACCGGGCCCGAGGGTCCGAGCAGTACTTC. Amino acids: CASSPDRARGSEQYF.